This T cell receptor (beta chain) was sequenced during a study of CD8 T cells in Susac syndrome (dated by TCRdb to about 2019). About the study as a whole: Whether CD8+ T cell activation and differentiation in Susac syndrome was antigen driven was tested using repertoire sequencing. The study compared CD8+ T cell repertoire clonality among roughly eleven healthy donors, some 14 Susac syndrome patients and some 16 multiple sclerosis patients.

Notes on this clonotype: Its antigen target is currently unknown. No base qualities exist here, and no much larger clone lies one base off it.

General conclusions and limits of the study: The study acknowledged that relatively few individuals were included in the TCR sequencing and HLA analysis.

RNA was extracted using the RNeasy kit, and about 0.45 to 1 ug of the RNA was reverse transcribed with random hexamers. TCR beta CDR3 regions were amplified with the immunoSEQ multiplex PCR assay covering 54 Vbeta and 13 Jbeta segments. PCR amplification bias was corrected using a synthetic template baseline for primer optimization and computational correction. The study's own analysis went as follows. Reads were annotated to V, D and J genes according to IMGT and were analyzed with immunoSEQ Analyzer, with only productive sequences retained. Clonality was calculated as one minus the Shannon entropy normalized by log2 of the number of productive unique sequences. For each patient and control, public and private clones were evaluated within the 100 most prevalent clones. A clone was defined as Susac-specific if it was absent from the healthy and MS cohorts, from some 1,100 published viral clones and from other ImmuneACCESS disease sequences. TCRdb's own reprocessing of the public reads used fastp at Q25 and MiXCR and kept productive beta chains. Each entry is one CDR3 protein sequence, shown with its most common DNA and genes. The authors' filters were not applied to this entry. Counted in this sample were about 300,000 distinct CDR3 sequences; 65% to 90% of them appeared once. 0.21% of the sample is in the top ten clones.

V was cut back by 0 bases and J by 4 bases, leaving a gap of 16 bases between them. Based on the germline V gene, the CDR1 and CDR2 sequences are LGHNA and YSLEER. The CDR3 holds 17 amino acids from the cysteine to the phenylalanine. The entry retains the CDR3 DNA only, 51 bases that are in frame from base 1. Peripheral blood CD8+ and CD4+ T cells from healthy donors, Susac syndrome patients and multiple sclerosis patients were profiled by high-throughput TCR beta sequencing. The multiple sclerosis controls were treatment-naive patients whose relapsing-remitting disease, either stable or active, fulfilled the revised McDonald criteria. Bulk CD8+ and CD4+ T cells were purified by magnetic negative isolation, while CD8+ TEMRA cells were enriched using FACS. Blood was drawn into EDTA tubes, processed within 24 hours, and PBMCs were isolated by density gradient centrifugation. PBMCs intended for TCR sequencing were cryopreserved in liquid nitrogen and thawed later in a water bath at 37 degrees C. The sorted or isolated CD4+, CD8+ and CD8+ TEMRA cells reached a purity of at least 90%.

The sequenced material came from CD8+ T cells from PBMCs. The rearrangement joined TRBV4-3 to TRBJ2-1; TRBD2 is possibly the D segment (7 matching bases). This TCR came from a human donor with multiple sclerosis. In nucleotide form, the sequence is TGCGCCAGCAGCCAAGATCTTTGGGGGGGCGATTACAATGAGCAGTTCTTC. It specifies CASSQDLWGGDYNEQFF.